What follows is one TCR beta chain and its context. As yet, its antigen is unknown. Assay used: immunoSEQ multiplex PCR; TCRdb lists only in-frame clones, some missing. The table records under 60,000 clones, 67% of them present only once. Germline V gene data show CDR1 as SNHLY and CDR2 as FYNNEI. Trimming cost V 3 bases and J 0 bases, with 11 bases left between them. This CDR3 spans 15 amino acids. Between days 9 and 10 of culture, CD4+ T cells were separated out. IL-2 medium was substituted for half the medium on days 3 and 7. This sample stems from a study of vaccination effects on CD4 cells after COVID-19. Whole-study context: Participants each got two BNT162b2 or mRNA-1273 vaccine doses.

The sample in question was CD4+ T cells from PBMCs cultured without peptide, obtained before COVID-19 vaccination. This TCR was sampled from a human donor who received a COVID-19 vaccine. The V call is TRBV2, the J call TRBJ1-1; maybe TRBD1 (6 bases). Written as DNA, the CDR3 is TGTGCCAGCAGTGACAGGGGCCTCTTGAACACTGAAGCTTTCTTT. This gives the protein CASSDRGLLNTEAFF.